Below are 8 T cell receptor beta chains sequenced from a single sample in a study of blood T cell repertoires in COVID-19. Using immunoSEQ multiplex PCR, the repertoire was profiled, and TCRdb retains in-frame clones only, with some absent. This table holds about 330,000 clones, more than 70% found once. The specimen was PBMCs or T cells enriched from blood (not recorded which). These receptor sequences come from a woman younger than 45 who had recovered from COVID-19.

This clone was picked up a small number of times. The chain couples TRBV18 to TRBJ2-2; no firm D call. The V end was cut by 1 base, the J end by 9 bases, with 9 bases between. This CDR3 contains 13 residues. Germline loops: CDR1 KGHSH, CDR2 LQKENI. The CDR3 nucleotides read TGTGCCAGCTCACCACGAAATGACTGGGAGCTGTTTTTT. Its protein product is CASSPRNDWELFF.

The gene calls are TRBV10-1 and TRBJ2-7; no reliable D call. This CDR3 region has 15 residues. The V gene lost 5 bases and the J gene lost 4 bases, with 18 bases spanning the gap. Germline loops: CDR1 WNHNN, CDR2 SYGVQD (reference sequence). CDR3 sequence: CASSPDGQRAYEQYF. The CDR3 coding sequence is TGCGCCAGCAGTCCAGATGGGCAGAGAGCTTACGAGCAGTACTTC.

This chain links TRBV7-9 with TRBJ2-5; TRBD2 aligns across 14 bases. Looked up from germline, CDR1 is SEHNR and CDR2 is FQNEAQ (reference sequence). The CDR3 length is 17 residues. Trimming at V came to 5 bases and at J to 2 bases, leaving 7 bases not matched to a gene. The CDR3 loop reads CASSPWGTSGGQETQYF. The CDR3 DNA is TGTGCCAGCAGCCCATGGGGGACTAGCGGGGGTCAAGAGACCCAGTACTTC.

This clone has just one count. This chain links TRBV28 with TRBJ1-2; D remains ambiguous. Per the germline V gene, CDR1 is MDHEN and CDR2 is SYDVKM. The CDR3 has 14 amino acids. Trimming took 6 bases from V and 4 from J, leaving 15 bases between them. The CDR3 spells CASRLEGAGYGYTF. CDR3 DNA: TGTGCCAGCAGGCTTGAGGGCGCCGGCTATGGCTACACCTTC.

This chain joins TRBV6-5 and TRBJ1-4, with 7 bases lining up with TRBD1. CDR1 is MNHEY, CDR2 SVGAGI, per germline. V shed 8 bases and J 6 bases; nucleotides not matched to a gene: 9. CDR3 length: 14 amino acids. The CDR3 is CASRSTGSHEKLFF. CDR3 nucleotides: TGTGCCAGCCGCTCGACAGGGTCACATGAAAAACTGTTTTTT.

This chain links TRBV12-3 or TRBV12-4 with TRBJ1-1; D gene uncertain. This CDR3 region has 13 residues. Trimming removed 6 bases from V and 6 bases from J, with 14 bases in between. The CDR3: CASSIYRGAEAFF. In DNA form, the CDR3 reads TGTGCCAGCAGCATATATCGAGGTGCTGAAGCTTTCTTT.

V gene TRBV30 combines with J gene TRBJ1-6; no reliable D call. V was pared by 3 bases and J by 8 bases, with 11 bases between. This CDR3 region has 13 residues. Germline CDR1 reads GTSNPN; CDR2 reads SVGIG (reference sequence). DNA for the CDR3: TGTGCCTGGAGCCCAAGCCGTGATTCACCCCTCCACTTT. Protein: CAWSPSRDSPLHF.

V gene TRBV6-5 combines with J gene TRBJ1-1; D is possibly TRBD1 (6 bases). Trimming cost V 2 bases and J 4 bases, with 11 bases left between them. Per germline, CDR1 MNHEY and CDR2 SVGAGI. The CDR3 is made up of 14 amino acids. In nucleotides, the CDR3 is TGTGCCAGCAGTTACCTGCAGGGGTTCACTGAAGCTTTCTTT. Translated, it gives CASSYLQGFTEAFF.